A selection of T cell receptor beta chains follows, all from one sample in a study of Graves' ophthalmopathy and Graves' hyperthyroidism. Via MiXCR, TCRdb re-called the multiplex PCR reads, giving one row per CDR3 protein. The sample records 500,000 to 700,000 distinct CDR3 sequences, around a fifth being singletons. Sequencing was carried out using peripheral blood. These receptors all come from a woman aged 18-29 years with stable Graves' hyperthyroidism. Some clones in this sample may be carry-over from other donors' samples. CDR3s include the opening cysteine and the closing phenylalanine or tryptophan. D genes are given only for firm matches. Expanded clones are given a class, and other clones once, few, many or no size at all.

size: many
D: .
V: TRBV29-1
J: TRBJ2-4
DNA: TGCAGCGTTGGATTTAAGGGGGTAGCCAAAAACATTAAGTACTTC
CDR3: CSVGFKGVAKNIKYF

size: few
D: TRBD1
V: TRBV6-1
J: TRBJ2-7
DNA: TGTGCCAGTCTTTTACCCGGGACAGGGGGTTCTGAGCAGTACTTC
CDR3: CASLLPGTGGSEQYF

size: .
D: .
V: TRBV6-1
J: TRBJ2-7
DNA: TGTGCCAGCAGTGAAGGCCTAGGGATCCTCTACGAGCAGTACTTC
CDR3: CASSEGLGILYEQYF

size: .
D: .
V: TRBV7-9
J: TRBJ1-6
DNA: TGTGCCAGCAGCCAAGGGGATTTGGGGAATTCACCCCTCCACTTT
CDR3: CASSQGDLGNSPLHF

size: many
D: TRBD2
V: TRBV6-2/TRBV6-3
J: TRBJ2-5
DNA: TGTGCCAGCAGCATGACGACTAGCGGGGGGGAAGAGACCCAGTACTTC
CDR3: CASSMTTSGGEETQYF

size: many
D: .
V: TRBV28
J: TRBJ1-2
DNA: TGTGCCAGTACTACAGGGACCATCTATGGCTACACCTTC
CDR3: CASTTGTIYGYTF

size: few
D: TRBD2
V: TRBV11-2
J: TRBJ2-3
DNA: TGTGCCAGCGAGAGAAGCGGGGACCCCACAGATACGCAGTATTTT
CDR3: CASERSGDPTDTQYF

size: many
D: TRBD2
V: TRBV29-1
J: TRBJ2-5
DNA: TGCAGCGTTGACATACTAGCGGGAGGGCCGAGGGAGACCCAGTACTTC
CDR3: CSVDILAGGPRETQYF

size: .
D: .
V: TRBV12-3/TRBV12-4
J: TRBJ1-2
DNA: TGTGCCAGCAGTTTTGGTTTGAATGATCGCTACACCTTC
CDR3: CASSFGLNDRYTF

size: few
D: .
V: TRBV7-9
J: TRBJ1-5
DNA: TGTGCCAGCAGCTTAGTTTCAGCGGGGCCCCAGCATTTT
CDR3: CASSLVSAGPQHF